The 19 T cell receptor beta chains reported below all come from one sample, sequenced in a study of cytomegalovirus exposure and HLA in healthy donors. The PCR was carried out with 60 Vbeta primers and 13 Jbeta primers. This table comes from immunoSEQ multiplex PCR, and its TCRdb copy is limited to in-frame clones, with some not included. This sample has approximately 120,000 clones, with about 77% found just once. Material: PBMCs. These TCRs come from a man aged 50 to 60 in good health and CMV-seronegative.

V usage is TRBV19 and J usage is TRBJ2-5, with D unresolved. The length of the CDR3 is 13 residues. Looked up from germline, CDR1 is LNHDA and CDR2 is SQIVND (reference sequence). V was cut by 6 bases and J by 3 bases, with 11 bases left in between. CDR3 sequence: CASSQTYEETQYF. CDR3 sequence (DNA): TGTGCCAGTAGCCAAACCTATGAAGAGACCCAGTACTTC.

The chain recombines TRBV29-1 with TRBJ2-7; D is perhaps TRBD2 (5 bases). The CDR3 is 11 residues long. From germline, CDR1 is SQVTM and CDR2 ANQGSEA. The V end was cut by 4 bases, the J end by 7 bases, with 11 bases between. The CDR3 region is CSVAVGEEQYF. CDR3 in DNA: TGCAGCGTTGCTGTGGGAGAAGAGCAGTACTTC.

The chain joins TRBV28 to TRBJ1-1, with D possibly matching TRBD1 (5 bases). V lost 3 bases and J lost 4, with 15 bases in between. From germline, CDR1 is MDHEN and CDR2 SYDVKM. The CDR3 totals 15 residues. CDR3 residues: CASSFSATGSTEAFF. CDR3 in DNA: TGTGCCAGCAGTTTCAGCGCTACAGGCTCCACTGAAGCTTTCTTT.

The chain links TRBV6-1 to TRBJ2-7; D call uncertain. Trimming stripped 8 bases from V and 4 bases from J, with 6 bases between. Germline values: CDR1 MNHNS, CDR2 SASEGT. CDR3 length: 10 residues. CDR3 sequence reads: CASFLYEQYF. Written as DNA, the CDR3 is TGTGCCAGCTTCTTATACGAGCAGTACTTC.

For the CDR3, the DNA is TGCGCCAGCAGCTTAATTTTACAGGGAAACAATGAGCAGTTCTTC. The encoded protein is CASSLILQGNNEQFF. The J gene is TRBJ2-1, the V gene TRBV5-1, with D perhaps matching TRBD1 (6 bases). Trimming removed 2 bases at V and 5 bases at J, with 14 bases between. Germline V gene lookup returns CDR1 SGHRS and CDR2 YFSETQ. This CDR3 contains 15 residues. The whole variable domain, filled in from reference TRBV5-1 and TRBJ2-1, reads KAGVTQTPRYLIKTRGQQVTLSCSPISGHRSVSWYQQTPGQGLQFLFEYFSETQRNKGNFPGRFSGRQFSNSRSEMNVSTLELGDSALYLCASSLILQGNNEQFFGPGTRLTVL.

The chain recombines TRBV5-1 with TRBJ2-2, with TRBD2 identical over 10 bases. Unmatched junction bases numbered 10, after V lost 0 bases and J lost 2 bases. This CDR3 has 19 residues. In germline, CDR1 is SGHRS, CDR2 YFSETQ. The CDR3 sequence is CASSLEGLAGAGNTGELFF. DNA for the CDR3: TGCGCCAGCAGCTTGGAGGGGCTAGCGGGAGCGGGTAACACCGGGGAGCTGTTTTTT.

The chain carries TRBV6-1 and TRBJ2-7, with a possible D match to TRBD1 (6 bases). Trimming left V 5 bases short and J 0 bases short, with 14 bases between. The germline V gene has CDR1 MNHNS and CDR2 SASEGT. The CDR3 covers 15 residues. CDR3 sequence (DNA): TGTGCCAGCAGTCGCGACAGGCGAGGCTCCTACGAGCAGTACTTC. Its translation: CASSRDRRGSYEQYF.

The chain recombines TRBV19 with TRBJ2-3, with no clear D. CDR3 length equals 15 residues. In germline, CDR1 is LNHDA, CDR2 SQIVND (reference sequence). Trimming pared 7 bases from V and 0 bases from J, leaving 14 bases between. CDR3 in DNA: TGTGCCAGTACCCCATACGGCGGAAGCACAGATACGCAGTATTTT. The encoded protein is CASTPYGGSTDTQYF. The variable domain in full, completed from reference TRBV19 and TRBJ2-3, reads DGGITQSPKYLFRKEGQNVTLSCEQNLNHDAMYWYRQDPGQGLRLIYYSQIVNDFQKGDIAEGYSVSREKKESFPLTVTSAQKNPTAFYLCASTPYGGSTDTQYFGPGTRLTVL.

CDR3: CASSPPTGVVTQPQHF. CDR3 bases: TGTGCCAGCAGTCCTCCCACAGGGGTTGTTACTCAGCCCCAGCATTTT. This sequence joins TRBV28 and TRBJ1-5, with 7 bases lining up with TRBD1. The CDR3 is made up of 16 amino acids. Trimming cost V 5 bases and J 6 bases; bases outside gene matches: 13. CDR1 is MDHEN and CDR2 is SYDVKM in the germline V gene.

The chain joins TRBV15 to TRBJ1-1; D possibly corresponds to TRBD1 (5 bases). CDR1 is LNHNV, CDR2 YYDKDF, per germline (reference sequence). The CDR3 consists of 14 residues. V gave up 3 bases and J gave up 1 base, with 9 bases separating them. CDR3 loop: CATSRQGTNTEAFF. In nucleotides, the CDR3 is TGTGCCACCAGCAGGCAGGGTACGAACACTGAAGCTTTCTTT.

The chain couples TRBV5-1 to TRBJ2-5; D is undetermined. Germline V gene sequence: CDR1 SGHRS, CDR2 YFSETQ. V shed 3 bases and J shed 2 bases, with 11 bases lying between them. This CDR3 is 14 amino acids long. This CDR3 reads CASSSPSKQETQYF. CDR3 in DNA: TGCGCCAGCAGCTCCCCTAGTAAGCAAGAGACCCAGTACTTC.

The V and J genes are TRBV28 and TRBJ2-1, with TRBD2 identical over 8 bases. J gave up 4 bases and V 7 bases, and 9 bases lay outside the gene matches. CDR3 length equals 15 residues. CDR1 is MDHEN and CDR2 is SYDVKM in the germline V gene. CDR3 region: CASTVSGAGYNEQFF. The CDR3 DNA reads TGTGCCAGCACCGTTAGCGGGGCAGGGTACAATGAGCAGTTCTTC.

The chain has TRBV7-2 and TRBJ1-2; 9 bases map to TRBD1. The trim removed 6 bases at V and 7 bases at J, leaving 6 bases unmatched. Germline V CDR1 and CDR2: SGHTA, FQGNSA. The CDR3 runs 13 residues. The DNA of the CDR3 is TGTGCCAGCAGACCGGGACAGGGAGCTGGCTACACCTTC. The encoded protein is CASRPGQGAGYTF.

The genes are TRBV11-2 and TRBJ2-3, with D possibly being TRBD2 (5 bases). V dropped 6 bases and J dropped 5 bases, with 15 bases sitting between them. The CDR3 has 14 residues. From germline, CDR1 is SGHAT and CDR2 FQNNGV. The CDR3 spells CASRYPSGGDTQYF. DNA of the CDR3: TGTGCCAGCAGGTATCCCAGCGGTGGAGATACGCAGTATTTT.

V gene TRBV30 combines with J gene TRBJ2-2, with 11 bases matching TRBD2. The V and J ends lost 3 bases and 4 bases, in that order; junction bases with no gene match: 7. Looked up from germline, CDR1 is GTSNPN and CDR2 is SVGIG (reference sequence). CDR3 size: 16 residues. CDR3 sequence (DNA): TGTGCCTGGAGCCCGGGACTAGCGGTACTCACCGGGGAGCTGTTTTTT. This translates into CAWSPGLAVLTGELFF.

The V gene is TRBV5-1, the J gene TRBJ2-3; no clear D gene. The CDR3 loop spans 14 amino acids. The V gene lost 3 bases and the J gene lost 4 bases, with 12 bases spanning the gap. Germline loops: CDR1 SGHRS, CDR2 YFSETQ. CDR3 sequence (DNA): TGCGCCAGCAGCTCGCAGACAAGTTCAGATACGCAGTATTTT. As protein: CASSSQTSSDTQYF.

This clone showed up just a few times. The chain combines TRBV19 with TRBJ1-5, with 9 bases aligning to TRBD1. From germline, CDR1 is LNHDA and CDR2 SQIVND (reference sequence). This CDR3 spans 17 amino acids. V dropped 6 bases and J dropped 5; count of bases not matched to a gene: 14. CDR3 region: CASRYTGTGFRDQPQHF. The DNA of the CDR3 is TGTGCCAGTAGGTATACCGGGACAGGGTTTCGAGATCAGCCCCAGCATTTT.

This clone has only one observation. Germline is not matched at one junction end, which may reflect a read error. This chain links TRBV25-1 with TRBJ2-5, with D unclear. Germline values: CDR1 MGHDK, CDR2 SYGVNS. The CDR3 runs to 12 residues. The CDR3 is CASSEVAETPYF. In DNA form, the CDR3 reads TGTGCCAGCAGTGAAGTCGCGGAGACCCCGTACTTC.

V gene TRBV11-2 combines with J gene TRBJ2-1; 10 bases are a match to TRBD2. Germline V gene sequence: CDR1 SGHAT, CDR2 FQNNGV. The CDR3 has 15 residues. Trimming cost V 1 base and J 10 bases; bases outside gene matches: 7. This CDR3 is CASSLGASGSREQFF. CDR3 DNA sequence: TGTGCCAGCAGCTTAGGGGCTAGCGGGAGTAGGGAGCAGTTCTTC.